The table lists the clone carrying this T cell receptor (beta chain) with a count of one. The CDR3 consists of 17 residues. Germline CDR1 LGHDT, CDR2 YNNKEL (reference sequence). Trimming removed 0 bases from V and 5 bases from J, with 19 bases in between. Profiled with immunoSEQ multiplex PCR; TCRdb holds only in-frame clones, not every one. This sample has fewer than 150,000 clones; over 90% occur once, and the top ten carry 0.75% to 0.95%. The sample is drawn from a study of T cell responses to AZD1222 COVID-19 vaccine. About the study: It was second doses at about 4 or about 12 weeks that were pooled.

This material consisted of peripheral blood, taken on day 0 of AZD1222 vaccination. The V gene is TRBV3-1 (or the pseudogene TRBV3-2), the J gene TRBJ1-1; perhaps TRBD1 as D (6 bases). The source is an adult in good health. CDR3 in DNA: TGTGCCAGCAGCCAAGATTCCAGGGGATCCGGAAGGACTGAAGCTTTCTTT. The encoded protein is CASSQDSRGSGRTEAFF.